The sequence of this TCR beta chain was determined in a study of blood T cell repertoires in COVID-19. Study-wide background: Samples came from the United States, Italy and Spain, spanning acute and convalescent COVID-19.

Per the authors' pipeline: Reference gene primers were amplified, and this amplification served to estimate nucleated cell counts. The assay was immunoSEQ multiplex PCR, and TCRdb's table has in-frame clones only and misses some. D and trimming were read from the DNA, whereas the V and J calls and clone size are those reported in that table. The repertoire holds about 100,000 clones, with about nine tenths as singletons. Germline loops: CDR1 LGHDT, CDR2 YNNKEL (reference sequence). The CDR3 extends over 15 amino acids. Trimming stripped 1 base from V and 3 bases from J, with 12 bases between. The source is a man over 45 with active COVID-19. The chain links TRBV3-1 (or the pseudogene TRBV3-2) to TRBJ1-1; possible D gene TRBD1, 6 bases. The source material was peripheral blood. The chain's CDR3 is CASSQAGAGDTEAFF. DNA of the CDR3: TGTGCCAGCAGCCAAGCAGGGGCAGGGGACACTGAAGCTTTCTTT.